Given below is one T cell receptor (beta chain) in context. Use of 60 Vbeta and 13 Jbeta primers characterized the PCR. Clones were sequenced by immunoSEQ multiplex PCR, and TCRdb holds only the in-frame ones, with some missing. Here the sample spans approximately 79,000 clones, 78% being singletons. The entry originates in a study of cytomegalovirus exposure and HLA in healthy donors. Whole-study context: An earlier analysis identified 95 million to 120 million unique TCR beta sequences in 170 million or so T cells.

CDR1 is SGHVS and CDR2 is FQNEAQ in the germline V gene. V was cut by 2 bases and J by 11 bases, with 22 bases left in between. The CDR3 sequence is 16 residues long. The TCR was taken from a male donor in good health and CMV-seropositive. The chain links TRBV7-8 to TRBJ1-5; weak D call: TRBD1 (5 bases). Sequenced material: PBMCs. The CDR3 DNA reads TGTGCCAGCAGCTTATATGGTCCTACGGGGGAGTCGTCCCAGCATTTT. Amino acid sequence: CASSLYGPTGESSQHF.